This T cell receptor beta chain was sequenced for a study of shared clonotypes between healthy human individuals. General study findings and limits: Clonotype sharing among donors, it was expected, would be affected by sequencing depth. Memory subsets generally showed lower estimated richness than naive subsets.

Naive CD8 cells, CD45RO-negative and positively selected for CCR7, excluded terminally differentiated effector memory CD45RA+ cells. Original data processing: Filtering differed for immunoSEQ, which gave only junction sequences without quality scores. Generated by immunoSEQ multiplex PCR, the TCRdb table keeps only in-frame clones and is missing some. V, J and clone size are taken as reported in that table, and D and trimming were inferred from the DNA itself. The repertoire holds about 2.1 million clones, with 80% to 95% as singletons. A remark on this clone: Antigen: not known. This same CDR3 is encoded by further DNA sequences in the sample.

Germline CDR1 is LNHDA and CDR2 is SQIVND (reference sequence). V was clipped by 3 bases and J by 6 bases, with 9 bases between them. The length of the CDR3 is 13 residues. The material sequenced was naive CD8+ T cells from PBMCs. The sequence was collected from a young man in good health. Some clones in this sample may be carry-over from other donors' samples. V and J are TRBV19 and TRBJ2-1, with D uncertain. The chain's CDR3 is CASSIVGLNEQFF. The CDR3 nucleotides are TGTGCCAGTAGTATTGTTGGCCTCAATGAGCAGTTCTTC.